Listed below are T cell receptor beta chains from one sample, sequenced in a study of cytomegalovirus exposure and HLA in healthy donors. TCRdb keeps only in-frame clones here, not all; method: immunoSEQ multiplex PCR. Of some 99,000 clones listed, around 72% were seen once; the top ten hold roughly 1.8%. The sequenced material came from PBMCs. The source of these receptors is a male donor in good health and CMV-seronegative. CDR3s include the opening cysteine and the closing phenylalanine or tryptophan. D genes are given only for firm matches. Clone size appears in some rows only: once, few, many, or a class for an expanded clone.

J gene: TRBJ1-5; clone size: once; V gene: TRBV4-2; D gene: NA; CDR3 DNA: TGTGCCAGCAGCCAAGGCGAGGGGGAGGGGGCCCAGCATTTT; CDR3 protein: CASSQGEGEGAQHF
J gene: TRBJ2-1; clone size: few; V gene: TRBV7-2; D gene: TRBD2; CDR3 DNA: TGTGCCAGCAGCACCCATGCGGGACTAGCAGTTGAGCAGTTCTTC; CDR3 protein: CASSTHAGLAVEQFF
J gene: TRBJ1-2; clone size: NA; V gene: TRBV29-1; D gene: NA; CDR3 DNA: TGCAGCGTTTCAAGGGGAGGGGATGGCTACACCTTC; CDR3 protein: CSVSRGGDGYTF
J gene: TRBJ1-2; clone size: few; V gene: TRBV7-3; D gene: TRBD1; CDR3 DNA: TGTGCCAGCAGCTTAACTTCTAATACAGGGGTCTATGGCTACACCTTC; CDR3 protein: CASSLTSNTGVYGYTF
J gene: TRBJ2-7; clone size: NA; V gene: TRBV25-1; D gene: NA; CDR3 DNA: TGTGCCAGCAGTGTATCCTACGAGCAGTACTTC; CDR3 protein: CASSVSYEQYF
J gene: TRBJ1-1; clone size: NA; V gene: TRBV19; D gene: NA; CDR3 DNA: TGTGCCAGTAGCTCGCAGGTCCACACTGAAGCTTTCTTT; CDR3 protein: CASSSQVHTEAFF
J gene: TRBJ1-2; clone size: NA; V gene: TRBV30; D gene: TRBD1; CDR3 DNA: TGTGCCTGGAGTAACCGGGACAGAAACTATGGCTACACCTTC; CDR3 protein: CAWSNRDRNYGYTF
J gene: TRBJ1-4; clone size: NA; V gene: TRBV2; D gene: TRBD1; CDR3 DNA: TGTGCCAGCGGGGGACAGGCCGTAAGTGAAAAACTGTTTTTT; CDR3 protein: CASGGQAVSEKLFF
J gene: TRBJ2-1; clone size: NA; V gene: TRBV30; D gene: TRBD1; CDR3 DNA: TGTGCCTGGAGTGGGGACAGGGGCAATGAGCAGTTCTTC; CDR3 protein: CAWSGDRGNEQFF
J gene: TRBJ2-7; clone size: few; V gene: TRBV18; D gene: NA; CDR3 DNA: TGTGCCAGCTCCGAATTCCAGGACAGTCGGTCCCCCTACGAGCAGTACTTC; CDR3 protein: CASSEFQDSRSPYEQYF
J gene: TRBJ2-3; clone size: NA; V gene: TRBV5-1; D gene: NA; CDR3 DNA: TGCGCCAGCAGCTTGGCCGGGGTAAGGAACACAGATACGCAGTATTTT; CDR3 protein: CASSLAGVRNTDTQYF
J gene: TRBJ2-7; clone size: NA; V gene: TRBV6-1; D gene: TRBD2; CDR3 DNA: TGTGCCAGCAGTGAAGCTAGCGGGGCTTCGGAGCAGTACTTC; CDR3 protein: CASSEASGASEQYF
J gene: TRBJ1-3; clone size: few; V gene: TRBV10-3; D gene: NA; CDR3 DNA: TGTGCCATCAGTGACGGGCGGGATGGAAACACCATATATTTT; CDR3 protein: CAISDGRDGNTIYF
J gene: TRBJ1-4; clone size: NA; V gene: TRBV28; D gene: NA; CDR3 DNA: TGTGCCAGCAAACGAGAGGGCCTAGTAGGTGAAAAACTGTTTTTT; CDR3 protein: CASKREGLVGEKLFF
J gene: TRBJ1-3; clone size: NA; V gene: TRBV28; D gene: NA; CDR3 DNA: TGTGCCACGGTACCGAACTCTGGAAACACCATATATTTT; CDR3 protein: CATVPNSGNTIYF
J gene: TRBJ1-3; clone size: NA; V gene: TRBV6-5; D gene: NA; CDR3 DNA: TGTGCCAGCAGCAACAGGGCTGGAAACACCATATATTTT; CDR3 protein: CASSNRAGNTIYF
J gene: TRBJ1-2; clone size: NA; V gene: TRBV6-5; D gene: NA; CDR3 DNA: TGTGCCAGCAGTGAACAGGGTTCCCTGGATGGCTACACCTTC; CDR3 protein: CASSEQGSLDGYTF
J gene: TRBJ2-3; clone size: NA; V gene: TRBV9; D gene: TRBD2; CDR3 DNA: TGTGCCAGCAGCATTAGCGGGAGATCCGGAGATACGCAGTATTTT; CDR3 protein: CASSISGRSGDTQYF
J gene: TRBJ2-5; clone size: NA; V gene: TRBV18; D gene: NA; CDR3 DNA: TGTGCCAGCTCACCAGGGGGGGAGACCCAGTACTTC; CDR3 protein: CASSPGGETQYF
J gene: TRBJ1-5; clone size: NA; V gene: TRBV27; D gene: TRBD1; CDR3 DNA: TGTGCCAGCAGTCCCGGGACAGGCAATCAGCCCCAGCATTTT; CDR3 protein: CASSPGTGNQPQHF
J gene: TRBJ2-5; clone size: few; V gene: TRBV10-3; D gene: TRBD1; CDR3 DNA: TGTGCCATCAGTGAGCCGGGGACAGGGAAAAGAGAGACCCAGTACTTC; CDR3 protein: CAISEPGTGKRETQYF
J gene: TRBJ2-7; clone size: NA; V gene: TRBV19; D gene: TRBD1; CDR3 DNA: TGTGCCAGTAGTATAGATCCTGGACAGGGCTACGAGCAGTACTTC; CDR3 protein: CASSIDPGQGYEQYF
J gene: TRBJ1-3; clone size: NA; V gene: TRBV27; D gene: NA; CDR3 DNA: TGTGCCAGCAGTTTAGGGCCCACGCCATTTGGAAACACCATATATTTT; CDR3 protein: CASSLGPTPFGNTIYF
J gene: TRBJ1-4; clone size: once; V gene: TRBV19; D gene: NA; CDR3 DNA: TGTGCCACCCTGGGGGGGACTAATGAAAAACTGTTTTTT; CDR3 protein: CATLGGTNEKLFF
J gene: TRBJ1-1; clone size: NA; V gene: TRBV6-5; D gene: TRBD1; CDR3 DNA: TGTGCCAGCAGTTGGACAGGGAGCACTGAAGCTTTCTTT; CDR3 protein: CASSWTGSTEAFF
J gene: TRBJ1-2; clone size: NA; V gene: TRBV28; D gene: TRBD1; CDR3 DNA: TGTGCCAGCAGTTTAACCCAGGGGGGAGGTGGCTACACCTTC; CDR3 protein: CASSLTQGGGGYTF
J gene: TRBJ1-4; clone size: NA; V gene: TRBV6-5; D gene: TRBD1; CDR3 DNA: TGTGCCAGCAGTTCCCGCGCAGGGGGCAACGAAAAACTGTTTTTT; CDR3 protein: CASSSRAGGNEKLFF
J gene: TRBJ2-5; clone size: few; V gene: TRBV14; D gene: NA; CDR3 DNA: TGTGCCAGCAGCCCTAAAGTTGGGGCTCGGGAGACCCAGTACTTC; CDR3 protein: CASSPKVGARETQYF
J gene: TRBJ2-5; clone size: NA; V gene: TRBV5-1; D gene: NA; CDR3 DNA: TGCGCCAGCAGCGCCGATCGCGGGGTCGTAGAGACCCAGTACTTC; CDR3 protein: CASSADRGVVETQYF
J gene: TRBJ2-5; clone size: NA; V gene: TRBV13; D gene: TRBD1; CDR3 DNA: TGTGCCAGCAGCCTCTCAGGGACAGCAAGAGAGACCCAGTACTTC; CDR3 protein: CASSLSGTARETQYF
J gene: TRBJ2-1; clone size: once; V gene: TRBV7-2; D gene: NA; CDR3 DNA: TGTGCCAGCAGCTTAAGGGTCAGGGACAATGAGCAGTTCTTC; CDR3 protein: CASSLRVRDNEQFF
J gene: TRBJ2-5; clone size: NA; V gene: TRBV7-3; D gene: TRBD1; CDR3 DNA: TGTGCCAGCAGCTCGACAGGGGGCCAAGAGACCCAGTACTTC; CDR3 protein: CASSSTGGQETQYF
J gene: TRBJ2-1; clone size: NA; V gene: TRBV29-1; D gene: TRBD2; CDR3 DNA: TGCAGCGTGCCGGGACTAGCGGGCTTCAATGAGCAGTTCTTC; CDR3 protein: CSVPGLAGFNEQFF
J gene: TRBJ2-2; clone size: NA; V gene: TRBV6-5; D gene: NA; CDR3 DNA: TGTGCCAGCAGGGGAAGGGGTAACACCGGGGAGCTGTTTTTT; CDR3 protein: CASRGRGNTGELFF
J gene: TRBJ2-2; clone size: NA; V gene: TRBV27; D gene: NA; CDR3 DNA: TGTGCCAGCAGTCCTTACAGCTACACCGGGGAGCTGTTTTTT; CDR3 protein: CASSPYSYTGELFF
J gene: TRBJ2-1; clone size: NA; V gene: TRBV11-2; D gene: NA; CDR3 DNA: TGTGCCAGCAGCTTAGATCAGTACAATGAGCAGTTCTTC; CDR3 protein: CASSLDQYNEQFF
J gene: TRBJ2-3; clone size: NA; V gene: TRBV6-7; D gene: TRBD2; CDR3 DNA: TGTGCCAGCAGTTCCGAACGAGCGGGACGAATAAGATCCCCTAGCACAGATACGCAGTATTTT; CDR3 protein: CASSSERAGRIRSPSTDTQYF
J gene: TRBJ2-7; clone size: NA; V gene: TRBV27; D gene: NA; CDR3 DNA: TGTGCCAGCAGTTTATCTAGGGGGAGTCACCACGAGCAGTACTTC; CDR3 protein: CASSLSRGSHHEQYF
J gene: TRBJ2-1; clone size: few; V gene: TRBV7-3; D gene: TRBD2; CDR3 DNA: TGTGCCAGCAGCCCACGTCCTGGGGGACTAGCGGAGAGCTACAATGAGCAGTTCTTC; CDR3 protein: CASSPRPGGLAESYNEQFF
J gene: TRBJ2-7; clone size: NA; V gene: TRBV5-4; D gene: TRBD2; CDR3 DNA: TGTGCCAGCAGCTCCGGGGGGGGAAGGGCCTACGAGCAGTACTTC; CDR3 protein: CASSSGGGRAYEQYF
J gene: TRBJ1-5; clone size: NA; V gene: TRBV6-6; D gene: TRBD1; CDR3 DNA: TGTGCCAGCAGTTACCAAGACAGGGGCCGCGAGCATTTT; CDR3 protein: CASSYQDRGREHF
J gene: TRBJ2-5; clone size: once; V gene: TRBV10-3; D gene: TRBD1; CDR3 DNA: TGTGCCTCTCAGGAGGCCTCCGGGACAGGGACGCCAGAGACCCAGTACTTC; CDR3 protein: CASQEASGTGTPETQYF
J gene: TRBJ1-1; clone size: NA; V gene: TRBV25-1; D gene: TRBD1; CDR3 DNA: TGTGCCAGCAGTGGTTATGGGGACAGGGGCCCTCGCTTAGAAGCTTTCTTT; CDR3 protein: CASSGYGDRGPRLEAFF
J gene: TRBJ2-7; clone size: NA; V gene: TRBV29-1; D gene: TRBD2; CDR3 DNA: TGCAGCGTTGAAGATCTTTTTGCGGGAGGTTCCGAGCAGTACTTC; CDR3 protein: CSVEDLFAGGSEQYF